The clone carrying this T cell receptor (beta chain) was counted many times. The CDR3 has 15 residues. V lost 4 bases and J 8 bases, leaving 17 bases between the germline ends. Germline V gene sequence: CDR1 LGHDT, CDR2 YNNKEL (reference sequence). The record originates from a study of regulatory T cells in long-lasting Graves disease. Construction of TCR beta libraries relied on iRepertoire HTBI primers and on Arm-PCR targeting CDR3 regions. TCRdb analysed the multiplex PCR reads with MiXCR anew, one entry per CDR3 protein. The data show almost 450,000 distinct CDR3 sequences, about 17% seen once. Specified time point: newly diagnosed GD, antithyroid drugs for less than 3 months. The TCR library used RNA extracted from PBMCs. Another study also made use of these data, one on T cells in Graves' hyperthyroidism and ophthalmopathy. Turning to that study: Lactation, pregnancy, other autoimmune disease or uncontrolled infection led to exclusion of patients. First-round RT-PCR of the TCR CDR3 relied on the HTBI primer set.

The gene calls are TRBV3-1 and TRBJ1-4, with D possibly being TRBD1 (5 bases). The source of this sequence is a woman between 25 and 40 years old with Graves disease. The material sequenced was peripheral blood mononuclear cells (PBMCs), taken at new diagnosis, from a patient treated with antithyroid drugs. The CDR3 loop reads CASSLQAGTREKLFF. DNA of the CDR3: TGTGCCAGCAGCCTACAGGCAGGGACGCGGGAAAAACTGTTTTTT.